The 32 T cell receptor beta chains in this list originate from one sample, sequenced in a study of identical twins. TCRdb analysed the 5' RACE reads with MiXCR anew, one entry per CDR3 protein. The table has 250,000 or so distinct CDR3 sequences, 6% to 8.5% seen once. The same specimen was also included in a second study, on yellow fever vaccine responses in identical twins.

The sample taken for sequencing was CD8+ T cells sorted from blood. The source of these receptors is a woman aged 18-29 years in good health.

The sample holds a few counts of this clonotype. This chain links TRBV27 with TRBJ1-1; 7 nucleotides agree with TRBD1. Germline V gives CDR1 MNHEY, CDR2 SMNVEV (reference sequence). V was clipped by 6 bases and J by 1 base; unmatched bases: 8. The CDR3 consists of 15 residues. DNA for the CDR3: TGTGCCAGCAGGGCCTGGGACAGCTCGAACACTGAAGCTTTCTTT. Its translation is CASRAWDSSNTEAFF.

This clonotype was seen once. The chain links TRBV10-3 to TRBJ1-1; D ambiguous. Germline V gene sequence: CDR1 ENHRY, CDR2 SYGVKD. V shed 5 bases and J shed 1 base, with 14 bases lying between them. The CDR3 has 15 residues. The CDR3 nucleotides read TGTGCCATCAGTCCTACCTATGAGGGGAACACTGAAGCTTTCTTT. Translated: CAISPTYEGNTEAFF.

This chain joins TRBV3-1 and TRBJ2-3; 13 nucleotides match TRBD2. Germline V gene lookup returns CDR1 LGHDT and CDR2 YNNKEL (reference sequence). The J segment lost 0 bases and the V segment lost 1 base, leaving 7 bases of the junction unmatched. The CDR3 has 19 residues. The CDR3 DNA follows: TGTGCCAGCAGCCAAGGGGGACTAGCGGGGTTACTTAGCACAGATACGCAGTATTTT. Encoded protein: CASSQGGLAGLLSTDTQYF.

This clonotype was picked up many times. The rearrangement joins TRBV25-1 to TRBJ2-1, with TRBD2 as a possible D gene (6 bases). Germline lookup yields CDR1 MGHDK and CDR2 SYGVNS. V lost 6 bases, J lost 2 bases, and 8 bases lay in between. This CDR3 is 13 amino acids long. The DNA of the CDR3 is TGTGCCAGCAGGCGGGGAGCCTACAATGAGCAGTTCTTC. Translated: CASRRGAYNEQFF.

This clonotype was observed at least ten times. This chain connects TRBV7-8 to TRBJ2-3; D is undetermined. Trimming removed 1 base at V and 10 bases at J, with 12 bases between. The CDR3 covers 13 residues. Germline V gene lookup returns CDR1 SGHVS and CDR2 FQNEAQ. CDR3 nucleotides: TGTGCCAGCAGCTTAGATATTGCTTCTGCGCAGTATTTT. Translating gives CASSLDIASAQYF.

This clonotype occurred many times. Germline and junction disagree at one end, which may indicate a read error. The gene calls are TRBV5-1 and TRBJ2-1, with no clear D. Germline lookup yields CDR1 SGHRS and CDR2 YFSETQ. CDR3 length: 12 amino acids. The CDR3 nucleotides read TGTGCCAGCAGTTTGGCCGACAATGAGCAGTTCTTC. Its translation is CASSLADNEQFF.

This clonotype was seen at least ten times. The V call is TRBV11-2, the J call TRBJ2-7, with D possibly being TRBD1 (6 bases). Germline V gene data show CDR1 as SGHAT and CDR2 as FQNNGV. The CDR3 spans 14 residues. The ends were cut back, 4 bases at V and 3 bases at J, with 13 bases in the middle. The CDR3 nucleotides are TGTGCCAGCAGCTACGGGGCAGGGGACTACGAGCAGTACTTC. It encodes CASSYGAGDYEQYF.

The gene calls are TRBV10-3 and TRBJ2-3, with D maybe TRBD1 (6 bases). CDR1 is ENHRY, CDR2 SYGVKD, per germline. The length of the CDR3 is 15 residues. V lost 3 bases and J 6 bases, leaving 16 bases between the germline ends. The CDR3 coding sequence is TGTGCCATCAGTGATGATATGCAGGGGTCCGATACGCAGTATTTT. Residues: CAISDDMQGSDTQYF.

This chain uses TRBV6-5 with TRBJ1-5, with a weak D call TRBD1 (6 bases). CDR3 length: 15 amino acids. Germline values: CDR1 MNHEY, CDR2 SVGAGI. V lost 0 bases and J 1 base, leaving 7 bases between the germline ends. CDR3 sequence reads: CASSYSGASNQPQHF. The CDR3 region has the DNA TGTGCCAGCAGTTACTCGGGGGCGAGCAATCAGCCCCAGCATTTT.

The chain combines TRBV7-3 with TRBJ2-7; D is unclear. V was shortened by 5 bases and J by 1 base, with 9 bases between the two germline ends. Per the germline V gene, CDR1 is SGHTA and CDR2 is FQGTGA. The CDR3 spans 13 residues. The CDR3, as DNA: TGTGCCAGCAGCCATGGAGCGTCCTACGAGCAGTACTTC. It yields the protein CASSHGASYEQYF.

This clonotype was detected many times. The V gene is TRBV29-1, the J gene TRBJ1-2; D is possibly TRBD1 (5 bases). Germline V gene sequence: CDR1 SQVTM, CDR2 ANQGSEA. The CDR3 is 11 amino acids. V lost 2 bases to trimming and J lost 5 bases, with 6 bases between them. The CDR3 sequence: CSVEWGYGYTF. As DNA, the CDR3 is TGCAGCGTTGAATGGGGGTATGGCTACACCTTC.

CDR3: CASSQETGLGYEQYF. CDR3 DNA sequence: TGTGCCAGCAGCCAAGAGACCGGGCTTGGCTACGAGCAGTACTTC. The gene calls are TRBV14 and TRBJ2-7; D unresolved. Trimming pared 0 bases from V and 3 bases from J, leaving 12 bases between. This CDR3 is 15 amino acids long. The V gene's germline CDR1 is SGHDN and CDR2 FVKESK.

The table lists this clonotype with many counts. The J gene is TRBJ1-3, the V gene TRBV11-2; D unclear. Trimming took 1 base from V and 6 from J, leaving 16 bases between them. Per germline, CDR1 SGHAT and CDR2 FQNNGV. The CDR3 is 16 residues long. CDR3 coding DNA: TGTGCCAGCAGCTTAGTGGCTCTATCCAAGACAAACACCATATATTTT. Encoded protein: CASSLVALSKTNTIYF.

This clonotype was counted ten times or more. The chain couples TRBV5-1 to TRBJ2-3; TRBD2 matches 7 bases. J lost 5 bases, V lost 4 bases, and 10 bases had no gene match. CDR3 length: 15 residues. Germline values: CDR1 SGHRS, CDR2 YFSETQ. For the CDR3, the DNA is TGCGCCAGCAGCAGAGGGCGGGAGAACAAAGATACGCAGTATTTT. Residues: CASSRGRENKDTQYF.

This clonotype was seen ten or more times. CDR3 nucleotide sequence: TGTGCCAGCAGCTTGTGGGACAGCCTAGATGAAAAACTGTTTTTT. The encoded protein is CASSLWDSLDEKLFF. This chain links TRBV5-5 with TRBJ1-4; 7 bases fit TRBD1. The germline V gene has CDR1 SGHKS and CDR2 YYEKEE (reference sequence). The V segment lost 1 base and the J segment 6 bases; nucleotides outside the gene matches: 6. This CDR3 has 15 amino acids.

The V gene is TRBV9, the J gene TRBJ2-7; 7 bases are a match to TRBD2. CDR3 length: 15 residues. Germline CDR1 and CDR2: SGDLS and YYNGEE. V shed 0 bases, J shed 5 bases, and the junction held 8 bases outside the gene matches. CDR3 protein: CASSVGAGLADEQYF. CDR3 nucleotides: TGTGCCAGCAGCGTAGGGGCCGGGCTAGCGGACGAGCAGTACTTC.

In this sample, this clonotype turned up a few times. The rearrangement links TRBV20-1 to TRBJ2-7, with 9 bases aligning to TRBD2. V lost 3 bases and J lost 2; bases outside the gene matches: 5. The CDR3 runs 14 residues. CDR1 is DFQATT and CDR2 is SNEGSKA in the germline V gene (reference sequence). The CDR3: CSASSASGTYEQYV. DNA of the CDR3: TGCAGTGCTAGCTCGGCTAGCGGGACCTACGAGCAGTACGTC.

This clonotype appeared many times. This chain uses TRBV27 with TRBJ2-4; 9 bases map to TRBD2. The CDR3 consists of 14 residues. Trimming took 10 bases from V and 4 from J; bases not matched to a gene: 8. Germline-derived CDR1 and CDR2 are MNHEY and SMNVEV (reference sequence). CDR3 nucleotide sequence: TGTGCCACCAATAGCGGGGGCCCGAAAAACATTCAGTACTTC. It yields the protein CATNSGGPKNIQYF.

This clonotype occurred many times. The chain has TRBV9 and TRBJ2-7; D not resolved. CDR1 and CDR2 from the germline V gene are SGDLS and YYNGEE. V dropped 0 bases and J dropped 0 bases, with 7 bases sitting between them. This CDR3 comprises 14 residues. Here the CDR3 reads CASSVERSSYEQYF. The CDR3 nucleotides read TGTGCCAGCAGCGTAGAACGGAGCTCCTACGAGCAGTACTTC.

This clonotype occurred many times. This rearrangement joins TRBV11-2 to TRBJ2-1; possible D gene TRBD1, 6 bases. This CDR3 region has 16 residues. From germline, CDR1 is SGHAT and CDR2 FQNNGV. V was shortened by 1 base and J by 3 bases, with 13 bases between the two germline ends. CDR3 loop: CASSLAGTSYYNEQFF. CDR3 bases: TGTGCCAGCAGCTTAGCCGGGACATCTTACTACAATGAGCAGTTCTTC.

This clonotype turned up a few times. V usage is TRBV27 and J usage is TRBJ2-5; the match to TRBD2 covers 9 bases. After removal of 10 bases from V and 7 bases from J, the junction contained 19 bases not matched to a gene. There are 16 residues in the CDR3. Germline CDR1 MNHEY, CDR2 SMNVEV (reference sequence). As DNA, the CDR3 is TGTGCCACCTCCCGGGGGCTAGCGGGAATAGGGCGGACCCAGTACTTC. Its protein is CATSRGLAGIGRTQYF.

Ten or more counts support this clonotype. The J gene is TRBJ2-5, the V gene TRBV10-3; 7 bases line up with TRBD1. The germline V gene encodes CDR1 ENHRY and CDR2 SYGVKD. V lost 3 bases, J lost 5 bases, and 6 bases stayed unmatched. This CDR3 is built from 14 residues. CDR3: CAISDRGPRETQYF. DNA of the CDR3: TGTGCCATCAGTGATAGGGGGCCCCGGGAGACCCAGTACTTC.

The rearrangement links TRBV20-1 to TRBJ2-2; D call uncertain. The CDR3 totals 11 residues. Germline CDR1 reads DFQATT; CDR2 reads SNEGSKA (reference sequence). Trimming stripped 3 bases from V and 16 bases from J, with 15 bases between. Written as DNA, the CDR3 is TGCAGTGCTAGGCCGGCCACCTCGCCGTTTTTT. It is translated as CSARPATSPFF.

Ten or more counts support this clonotype. J is TRBJ2-1 and V is TRBV29-1; 8 bases are a match to TRBD2. Germline V gene sequence: CDR1 SQVTM, CDR2 ANQGSEA. Germline trimming cut 2 bases from V and 9 bases from J; bases unmatched to any gene: 6. This CDR3 region has 13 residues. This CDR3 reads CSVESGGRGEQFF. In DNA, the CDR3 is TGCAGCGTTGAATCGGGGGGGAGAGGTGAGCAGTTCTTC.

This chain uses TRBV7-9 with TRBJ2-3; 12 positions match TRBD1. J lost 6 bases, V lost 0 bases, and 1 base had no gene match. From germline, CDR1 is SEHNR and CDR2 FQNEAQ (reference sequence). The length of the CDR3 is 15 residues. In nucleotides, the CDR3 is TGTGCCAGCAGCTTAGCCGGGACAGGGGGCGATACGCAGTATTTT. This sequence encodes CASSLAGTGGDTQYF.

This clonotype appeared many times. The chain carries TRBV6-6 and TRBJ1-2; a weak D match, TRBD1 (5 bases). The length of the CDR3 is 12 residues. V was shortened by 8 bases and J by 8 bases, with 15 bases between the two germline ends. Germline V lookup: CDR1 MNHNY, CDR2 SVGAGI (reference sequence). The CDR3 DNA follows: TGTGCCAGCTCCTTTGTAGGGGAAGGCTACACCTTC. As protein: CASSFVGEGYTF.

This clonotype has more than one count but fewer than ten. The chain carries TRBV11-2 and TRBJ2-3, with D possibly matching TRBD2 (6 bases). CDR1 and CDR2 from the germline V gene are SGHAT and FQNNGV. This CDR3 contains 17 residues. V was clipped by 0 bases and J by 5 bases, with 18 bases between them. The CDR3 sequence is CASSLDGAGKRGDTQYF. CDR3 DNA sequence: TGTGCCAGCAGCTTAGATGGGGCGGGAAAGAGGGGAGATACGCAGTATTTT.

This clonotype was seen only a few times. No conserved phenylalanine or tryptophan ends this CDR3, so it is likely a read error. No DNA is shown, since the ends of the CDR3 on it are uncertain; the CDR3 is the one TCRdb lists. The chain carries TRBV15 and TRBJ2-1; the table's TRBD1 call for D was not verified on the DNA. Germline V gene data show CDR1 as LNHNV and CDR2 as YYDKDF (reference sequence). The CDR3 comprises 14 residues, both ends counted. CDR3 amino acids: CATSRDTGDRVGLI.

This clonotype has just a few counts. The rearrangement joins TRBV20-1 to TRBJ2-3, with D unresolved. V lost 6 bases and J lost 8, with 18 bases in between. There are 13 residues in the CDR3. Germline V gene sequence: CDR1 DFQATT, CDR2 SNEGSKA (reference sequence). This CDR3 is CSAAPDQTGTQYF. The CDR3 region has the DNA TGCAGTGCCGCACCCGACCAGACTGGTACGCAGTATTTT.

This clonotype was seen ten or more times. The chain uses TRBV6-5 and TRBJ2-2; possible D gene TRBD1, 6 bases. This CDR3 contains 16 residues. Germline V lookup: CDR1 MNHEY, CDR2 SVGAGI. With 1 base removed from V and 5 bases from J, the gap between germline ends came to 14 bases. The CDR3 DNA sequence: TGTGCCAGCAGTTACTTCATACAGGGTGGGACCGGGGAGCTGTTTTTT. It translates to CASSYFIQGGTGELFF.

This clonotype was counted at least ten times. The chain links TRBV12-3 or TRBV12-4 to TRBJ2-1; maybe TRBD2 (6 bases). Trimming pared 6 bases from V and 6 bases from J, leaving 15 bases between. The CDR3 extends over 14 amino acids. The CDR3 is CASRPGRDFNEQFF. As DNA, the CDR3 is TGTGCCAGCAGGCCAGGCAGGGACTTCAATGAGCAGTTCTTC.

This clonotype was recorded many times. The chain couples TRBV3-1 to TRBJ2-7; 9 bases agree with TRBD1. Germline loops: CDR1 LGHDT, CDR2 YNNKEL (reference sequence). This CDR3 region has 18 residues. Germline trimming cut 0 bases from V and 3 bases from J; bases unmatched to any gene: 12. CDR3 DNA: TGTGCCAGCAGCCAAGAACCTGTACGGGGGGACAGGGACTACGAGCAGTACTTC. This codes for CASSQEPVRGDRDYEQYF.